Below, 20 T cell receptor beta chains from the same sample are listed, as sequenced in a study of blood T cell repertoires in COVID-19. Produced via immunoSEQ multiplex PCR; TCRdb's table is partial and in-frame only. Altogether about 57,000 clones are present, about 81% being singletons, with the ten largest covering roughly 22%. The specimen sequenced was peripheral blood. The receptors stem from a woman aged 60-75 years with acute or convalescent COVID-19.

The V call is TRBV2, the J call TRBJ1-1, with D possibly TRBD1 on 5 matching bases. This CDR3 region has 14 residues. V lost 10 bases and J 2 bases, leaving 17 bases between the germline ends. The germline V gene encodes CDR1 SNHLY and CDR2 FYNNEI. The CDR3 protein is CATSGSTGNTEAFF. CDR3 DNA: TGTGCCACCTCCGGTTCCACAGGAAACACTGAAGCTTTCTTT.

The chain joins TRBV5-4 to TRBJ1-3; D may be TRBD1 (5 bases). V lost 4 bases, J lost 0 bases, and 14 bases lay in between. The CDR3 consists of 16 residues. Germline V lookup: CDR1 SGHNT, CDR2 YYREEE (reference sequence). The CDR3 loop is CASSPRDGTSGNTIYF. For the CDR3, the DNA is TGTGCCAGCAGCCCCAGGGATGGTACCTCTGGAAACACCATATATTTT.

CDR3 in amino acids: CASSLGGLADTQYF. The CDR3 DNA reads TGCGCCAGCAGCTTGGGGGGACTAGCAGATACGCAGTATTTT. The rearrangement joins TRBV5-1 to TRBJ2-3; 8 positions match TRBD2. The CDR3 has 14 amino acids. Trimming at V came to 0 bases and at J to 4 bases, leaving 1 base not matched to a gene. The germline gives CDR1 SGHRS, CDR2 YFSETQ.

The chain uses TRBV5-1 and TRBJ1-4; D remains unclear. V was clipped by 0 bases and J by 11 bases, with 11 bases between them. This CDR3 contains 13 residues. Germline assignment: CDR1 SGHRS and CDR2 YFSETQ. The CDR3 region is CASSLGAREKLFF. CDR3 DNA sequence: TGCGCCAGCAGCTTGGGAGCGAGGGAGAAACTGTTTTTT. The whole variable domain, remainder taken from reference TRBV5-1 and TRBJ1-4, is KAGVTQTPRYLIKTRGQQVTLSCSPISGHRSVSWYQQTPGQGLQFLFEYFSETQRNKGNFPGRFSGRQFSNSRSEMNVSTLELGDSALYLCASSLGAREKLFFGSGTQLSVL.

This clone has just one count. V usage is TRBV4-1 and J usage is TRBJ1-4; D may be TRBD1 (5 bases). The CDR3 consists of 16 residues. Trimming left V 0 bases short and J 0 bases short, with 8 bases between. Germline V gene data show CDR1 as MGHRA and CDR2 as YSYEKL. In DNA, the CDR3 is TGCGCCAGCAGCCAAGAGGGGCAGACAACTAATGAAAAACTGTTTTTT. Translating it yields CASSQEGQTTNEKLFF.

The V gene is TRBV6-6, the J gene TRBJ1-2; no clear D. Trimming left V 10 bases short and J 2 bases short, with 8 bases between. The germline gives CDR1 MNHNY, CDR2 SVGAGI (reference sequence). The CDR3 covers 11 residues. The CDR3 sequence is CATQRNYGYTF. Written as DNA, the CDR3 is TGTGCCACACAGCGGAACTATGGCTACACCTTC.

The CDR3 reads CASSWAGDGEQYF. The CDR3 DNA reads TGTGCCAGTAGTTGGGCAGGGGACGGCGAGCAGTACTTC. V usage is TRBV19 and J usage is TRBJ2-7; TRBD1 is a possible D gene (6 bases). CDR1 LNHDA and CDR2 SQIVND come from the germline V gene (reference sequence). CDR3 size: 13 residues. V shed 5 bases and J shed 6 bases, with 14 bases lying between them.

V is TRBV7-8 and J is TRBJ2-3; D is perhaps TRBD2 (7 bases). The V gene's germline CDR1 is SGHVS and CDR2 FQNEAQ. CDR3 length equals 16 residues. Trimming took off 6 bases at V and 0 bases at J, with 16 bases between the two ends. CDR3 DNA sequence: TGTGCCAGCAGGGGGGCGGGGGCCCTTAGCACAGATACGCAGTATTTT. This codes for CASRGAGALSTDTQYF.

J is TRBJ1-2 and V is TRBV20-1; possible D gene TRBD1, 5 bases. This CDR3 has 11 residues. V dropped 8 bases and J dropped 6 bases, with 13 bases sitting between them. Germline V gene data show CDR1 as DFQATT and CDR2 as SNEGSKA (reference sequence). This CDR3 is CSTPGVDGYTF. The CDR3 DNA sequence: TGCAGTACTCCGGGGGTGGATGGCTACACCTTC.

This chain connects TRBV30 to TRBJ1-1; a weak D match, TRBD1 (5 bases). CDR3 size: 15 residues. The V gene's germline CDR1 is GTSNPN and CDR2 SVGIG (reference sequence). The V gene lost 2 bases and the J gene lost 5 bases, with 18 bases spanning the gap. In DNA form, the CDR3 reads TGTGCCTGGAGTCGGGGGACTCTCACGGGAACTGAAGCTTTCTTT. It encodes CAWSRGTLTGTEAFF.

This clone was recorded once. In DNA form, the CDR3 reads TGTGCCAGCAGCCCCACCGGGAACACTGAAGCTTTCTTT. It yields the protein CASSPTGNTEAFF. This sequence joins TRBV7-9 and TRBJ1-1; no definite D call. Trimming left V 5 bases short and J 1 base short, with 8 bases between. Germline V CDR1 and CDR2: SEHNR, FQNEAQ (reference sequence). This CDR3 contains 13 residues.

The V and J genes are TRBV27 and TRBJ2-7, with D possibly TRBD2 on 5 matching bases. Between the trimmed V and J ends, which lost 6 bases and 3 bases, there was a span of 15 bases. The CDR3 has 14 amino acids. Germline V CDR1 and CDR2: MNHEY, SMNVEV (reference sequence). Written as DNA, the CDR3 is TGTGCCAGCAGAGAGGGCGGCACCGTCTACGAGCAGTACTTC. Protein sequence: CASREGGTVYEQYF.

The chain has TRBV25-1 and TRBJ1-5; weak D call: TRBD1 (5 bases). The CDR3 consists of 14 residues. The germline gives CDR1 MGHDK, CDR2 SYGVNS. The germline V and J ends were trimmed by 2 bases and 4 bases, with 9 bases remaining between them. This CDR3 is CASSEVRVNQPQHF. In DNA form, the CDR3 reads TGTGCCAGCAGTGAAGTCAGGGTAAATCAGCCCCAGCATTTT.

This sequence joins TRBV9 and TRBJ2-7; D is possibly TRBD1 (6 bases). Germline loops: CDR1 SGDLS, CDR2 YYNGEE. CDR3 size: 16 residues. Trimming left V 0 bases short and J 4 bases short, with 17 bases between. The CDR3 reads CASSVGRDNRLYEQYF. The CDR3 DNA sequence: TGTGCCAGCAGCGTAGGCAGGGACAACCGTCTTTACGAGCAGTACTTC.

V gene TRBV10-3 combines with J gene TRBJ1-6; TRBD1 agrees at 7 bases. The junction had 6 bases not matched to a gene; V was cut back by 6 bases and J by 7 bases. CDR1 is ENHRY, CDR2 SYGVKD, per germline. This CDR3 has 14 residues. The CDR3, as DNA: TGTGCCATCAGCCCGGGACAGCCAAATTCACCCCTCCACTTT. It yields the protein CAISPGQPNSPLHF.

This clone was recorded only once. The rearrangement uses TRBV7-9 and TRBJ2-2; D is possibly TRBD1 (6 bases). The germline V and J ends were trimmed by 4 bases and 2 bases, with 14 bases remaining between them. Germline CDR1 reads SEHNR; CDR2 reads FQNEAQ (reference sequence). This CDR3 is built from 16 residues. CDR3 DNA: TGTGCCAGCAGCTCTAGACAGGTTACCAACACCGGGGAGCTGTTTTTT. This gives the protein CASSSRQVTNTGELFF.

The CDR3 protein is CASSVGTGGSGELFF. CDR3 sequence (DNA): TGTGCCAGCAGCGTAGGGACAGGGGGCTCCGGGGAGCTGTTTTTT. The genes are TRBV9 and TRBJ2-2; 11 bases map to TRBD1. V gave up 0 bases and J gave up 6 bases; unmatched junction bases: 1. The CDR3 extends over 15 amino acids. Germline V gives CDR1 SGDLS, CDR2 YYNGEE.

This sequence joins TRBV7-3 and TRBJ1-2, with a weak D call TRBD1 (5 bases). Trimming removed 5 bases at V and 8 bases at J, with 15 bases between. From germline, CDR1 is SGHTA and CDR2 FQGTGA. CDR3 length: 13 amino acids. The CDR3 sequence is CASSRVRGSGYTF. CDR3 sequence (DNA): TGTGCCAGCAGCCGCGTAAGGGGAAGCGGCTACACCTTC.

The chain employs TRBV5-1 and TRBJ2-3; perhaps TRBD2 as D (6 bases). From germline, CDR1 is SGHRS and CDR2 YFSETQ. V lost 0 bases to trimming and J lost 2 bases, with 10 bases between them. The CDR3 has 15 residues. The CDR3 spells CASSLGWTITDTQYF. The CDR3 region has the DNA TGCGCCAGCAGCTTGGGATGGACTATCACAGATACGCAGTATTTT. The full variable domain, its missing parts supplied by reference TRBV5-1 and TRBJ2-3, is KAGVTQTPRYLIKTRGQQVTLSCSPISGHRSVSWYQQTPGQGLQFLFEYFSETQRNKGNFPGRFSGRQFSNSRSEMNVSTLELGDSALYLCASSLGWTITDTQYFGPGTRLTVL.

The J gene is TRBJ1-2, the V gene TRBV9, with a tentative D call TRBD1 (5 bases). In germline, CDR1 is SGDLS, CDR2 YYNGEE. The CDR3 is 13 residues long. Trimming pared 3 bases from V and 2 bases from J, leaving 8 bases between. The CDR3 protein is CASSEGKNYGYTF. The CDR3, as DNA: TGTGCCAGCAGCGAGGGGAAAAACTATGGCTACACCTTC.